This TCR beta chain was found in a study of T cell responses to AZD1222 COVID-19 vaccine. Study-wide results and caveats: Repertoires were sampled only after the peak T cell response.

Notes on this clone: Its antigen is still unknown.

Profiled with immunoSEQ multiplex PCR; TCRdb holds only in-frame clones, not every one. The sample carries some 100,000 clones, about 83% recorded once. Germline values: CDR1 LGHNA, CDR2 YSLEER. The CDR3 totals 16 residues. Trimming took 4 bases from V and 3 from J; bases not matched to a gene: 10. The J gene is TRBJ2-7, the V gene TRBV4-3; 9 nucleotides line up with TRBD1. The input for sequencing was peripheral blood, taken on day 0 of AZD1222 vaccination. This sequence was found in an adult in good health. The CDR3: CASSPTAPGQGYEQYF. In DNA form, the CDR3 reads TGCGCCAGCAGCCCCACAGCACCGGGACAGGGCTACGAGCAGTACTTC.